A selection of T cell receptor beta chains follows, all from one sample in a study of blood T cell repertoires in COVID-19. Profiling relied on immunoSEQ multiplex PCR, and the TCRdb table lists in-frame clones only, not all of them. The sample gives about 26,000 clones, approximately 81% of which show up once; 40% to 65% is in the top ten. The sample comprised peripheral blood. The origin of the receptors is a man aged 45-65 years with active or convalescent COVID-19. Each CDR3 is given with its conserved first and last residue. The D gene is left open where the match is weak. Size is stated for part of the rows, as once, few or many counts, or as a class when the clone is expanded.

V gene	J gene	CDR3 length	D gene	clone size	CDR3 protein	CDR3 DNA
TRBV6-5	TRBJ1-3	15	TRBD1	NA	CASSRQGSSGNTIYF	TGTGCCAGCAGTCGACAGGGAAGCTCTGGAAACACCATATATTTT
TRBV7-8	TRBJ2-1	18	TRBD2	NA	CASSLLAGGPRPQDEQFF	TGTGCCAGCAGCCTACTAGCGGGAGGGCCCCGGCCGCAGGATGAGCAGTTCTTC
TRBV7-9	TRBJ1-6	17	NA	NA	CASSLGSDGGVGSPLHF	TGTGCCAGCAGCTTAGGCAGCGATGGAGGGGTCGGGTCACCCCTCCACTTT
TRBV4-1	TRBJ1-5	15	NA	NA	CASSQGVSGDQPQHF	TGCGCCAGCAGCCAAGGGGTCTCTGGAGATCAGCCCCAGCATTTT
TRBV10-2	TRBJ2-7	13	TRBD1	NA	CASTKTGSYEQYF	TGCGCCAGCACCAAGACAGGGTCCTACGAGCAGTACTTC
TRBV4-1	TRBJ1-1	15	NA	NA	CASSQVRGRSTEAFF	TGCGCCAGCAGCCAAGTCAGGGGAAGGAGCACTGAAGCTTTCTTT
TRBV5-1	TRBJ1-1	15	TRBD1	once	CASRKGDSRNTEAFF	TGCGCCAGCAGGAAGGGGGACAGTCGGAACACTGAAGCTTTCTTT
TRBV11-2	TRBJ1-3	14	TRBD1	NA	CASSSDRVTNTIYF	TGTGCCAGCAGCTCCGACAGGGTGACAAACACCATATATTTT
TRBV7-7	TRBJ2-1	11	NA	once	CASSQERGQFF	TGTGCTAGCAGCCAAGAGCGCGGGCAGTTCTTC
TRBV7-9	TRBJ1-2	15	NA	NA	CASSLDATWNYGYTF	TGTGCCAGCAGCTTAGACGCGACTTGGAACTATGGCTACACCTTC
TRBV5-1	TRBJ2-3	17	TRBD2	NA	CASSPGTSGILTDTQYF	TGCGCCAGCAGCCCTGGGACTAGCGGAATCCTCACAGATACGCAGTATTTT
TRBV7-9	TRBJ1-2	13	NA	NA	CASSFGEGNGYTF	TGTGCCAGCAGCTTTGGGGAGGGGAATGGCTACACCTTC
TRBV6-1	TRBJ2-1	16	TRBD1	NA	CASSGLPGQGNNEQFF	TGTGCCAGCAGTGGCCTTCCGGGACAGGGAAACAATGAGCAGTTCTTC
TRBV19	TRBJ1-1	16	TRBD1	NA	CASKIMGQSLNTEAFF	TGTGCCAGTAAGATTATGGGACAGAGCTTGAACACTGAAGCTTTCTTT
TRBV11-3	TRBJ2-3	15	TRBD1	once	CASSLWGQGADTQYF	TGTGCCAGCAGCTTATGGGGGCAGGGGGCAGATACGCAGTATTTT
TRBV2	TRBJ2-4	19	NA	once	CASDRALLGGLLAKNIQYF	TGTGCCAGCGACCGGGCCCTTTTAGGGGGTTTGCTAGCCAAAAACATTCAGTACTTC
TRBV19	TRBJ1-1	14	NA	NA	CASSAQAVGTEAFF	TGTGCCAGTAGTGCACAGGCCGTGGGCACTGAAGCTTTCTTT
TRBV29-1	TRBJ2-7	14	NA	NA	CSVVPCEPYGEQYF	TGCAGCGTTGTACCGTGCGAGCCCTATGGCGAGCAGTACTTC
TRBV19	TRBJ2-2	13	NA	NA	CASSRQPTGELFF	TGTGCCAGTAGTCGACAGCCCACCGGGGAGCTGTTTTTT
TRBV10-1	TRBJ2-1	14	NA	NA	CASSAAGLLDEQFF	TGCGCCAGCAGTGCCGCGGGCCTCTTGGATGAGCAGTTCTTC
TRBV7-2	TRBJ1-5	15	NA	NA	CASSLESRGHQPQHF	TGTGCCAGCAGCTTAGAAAGCAGGGGACACCAGCCCCAGCATTTT
TRBV7-2	TRBJ2-1	14	TRBD2	few	CASSFRGLGGEQFF	TGTGCCAGCAGCTTTCGGGGACTAGGTGGTGAGCAGTTCTTC
TRBV7-9	TRBJ1-3	14	NA	NA	CASSETLVGNTIYF	TGTGCCAGCAGCGAAACTTTAGTTGGAAACACCATATATTTT
TRBV19	TRBJ1-6	13	NA	few	CASNTRYNSPLHF	TGTGCCAGCAACACCCGCTATAATTCACCCCTCCACTTT
TRBV19	TRBJ2-5	17	TRBD2	NA	CASSLVRTSGIKETQYF	TGTGCCAGTAGTTTAGTTCGGACTAGCGGAATAAAAGAGACCCAGTACTTC
TRBV3-1/TRBV3-2	TRBJ1-1	14	NA	NA	CASSRNQGDTEAFF	TGTGCCAGCAGCCGCAATCAGGGTGACACTGAAGCTTTCTTT
TRBV28	TRBJ2-3	16	NA	NA	CASSYQPGLTTDTQYF	TGTGCCAGCAGTTACCAACCGGGACTTACCACAGATACGCAGTATTTT
TRBV30	TRBJ1-5	14	NA	few	CAWRTPGSNQPQHF	TGTGCCTGGAGAACCCCAGGGAGCAATCAGCCCCAGCATTTT
TRBV7-2	TRBJ1-2	13	NA	few	CASSWDRGGGYTF	TGTGCCAGCAGCTGGGACCGGGGAGGTGGCTACACCTTC
TRBV30	TRBJ1-6	13	TRBD1	NA	CAWEQQGLSPLHF	TGTGCCTGGGAGCAACAGGGGTTGTCACCCCTCCACTTT
TRBV7-9	TRBJ2-7	15	TRBD1	NA	CASSPAGQGSHEQYF	TGTGCCAGCAGCCCCGCGGGACAGGGGTCCCACGAGCAGTACTTC
TRBV27	TRBJ2-7	14	NA	NA	CASRARQGGPEQYF	TGTGCCAGCAGGGCCAGGCAGGGCGGCCCCGAGCAGTACTTC
TRBV7-9	TRBJ1-3	18	NA	few	CASSSREVAFRSGNTIYF	TGTGCCAGCAGCAGCAGGGAAGTGGCCTTCCGCTCTGGAAACACCATATATTTT
TRBV11-2	TRBJ2-5	16	TRBD2	few	CASSLDLAGGPETQYF	TGTGCCAGCAGCTTAGATCTAGCGGGAGGGCCTGAGACCCAGTACTTC
TRBV27	TRBJ2-7	13	NA	once	CASSLSSFYEQYF	TGTGCCAGCAGTTTATCTAGCTTCTACGAGCAGTACTTC
TRBV30	TRBJ1-1	16	TRBD1	once	CAWKGALGGQNTEAFF	TGTGCCTGGAAGGGGGCCCTAGGGGGTCAGAACACTGAAGCTTTCTTT
TRBV5-6	TRBJ1-6	14	NA	NA	CASSVPGFNSPLHF	TGTGCCAGCAGCGTCCCGGGTTTCAATTCACCCCTCCACTTT
TRBV19	TRBJ2-3	14	NA	NA	CASSIFKRTDTQYF	TGTGCCAGTAGTATATTCAAGAGGACAGATACGCAGTATTTT